This entry describes one T cell receptor (beta chain). Its cognate antigen has yet to be identified. The sample holds no much larger clone one base away, and base qualities are not on file. The record originates from a study of control samples from healthy donors and cancer patients (TCRdb year 2020). V ends up 4 bases short and J 3 bases short, with an unmatched junction base count of 7. As encoded in the germline V gene (reference sequence), CDR1 is SGHNT while CDR2 is YYREEE. The CDR3 measures 18 amino acids from cysteine to phenylalanine. Here the CDR3 DNA is all that survives: 54 bases in frame from base 1. Library method: the immunoSEQ multiplex PCR assay. Entries here come from immuneACCESS through TCRdb and include only in-frame sequences with V and J called. Some clones fail to appear in such tables; in the studies checked, an unresolved V gene covers under half of the shortfall, and the cause of the remainder is unknown. For this sample the table gives tens of thousands of clones, of which 94% were detected only once. Over 2.5% of the sample rests with the top ten.

The rearrangement combines TRBV5-4 with TRBJ2-1; TRBD2 aligns with 16 central bases. The TCR originated in a woman in her 30s in good health. The material sequenced was blood. In nucleotide form, the sequence is TGTGCCAGCAGCAAGGGACTAGCGGGGGGGATCAGCTACAATGAGCAGTTCTTC. It specifies CASSKGLAGGISYNEQFF.